The source of this TCR beta chain is a study of beta chain features in type 1 diabetes. Study-level results: The cDNA sequencing approach could over-represent high-TCR-expressing cells. Among patients with Type 1 diabetes, TCRB CDR3s were moderately but significantly shorter in every one of the four CD4+ subsets.

CDR3 length equals 16 residues. Germline V gene lookup returns CDR1 GTSNPN and CDR2 SVGIG (reference sequence). The V end was cut by 2 bases, the J end by 1 base, with 16 bases between. Investigators reverse transcribed all isolated RNA, so they sequenced expressed TCRB transcripts. The method was immunoSEQ multiplex PCR; TCRdb's version includes in-frame clones alone and lacks a portion of them. The sample has about 360,000 clones; roughly 12% are singletons. This clone was counted between two and nine times. The antigen is unknown. Sequencing was done on a sample of naive CD4+ T cells from blood. The origin of this receptor is a young man in good health. V and J are TRBV30 and TRBJ2-3; D possibly corresponds to TRBD2 (6 bases). The CDR3 here is CAWSYRRGDRTDTQYF. CDR3 bases: TGTGCCTGGAGTTATAGGCGGGGCGACCGCACAGATACGCAGTATTTT.